This TCR beta chain was captured by sequencing in a study of somatic mutations in cytotoxic T cells in rheumatoid arthritis. Study background: Flow sorting at nearly 100% purity was applied to some V beta antibody-stained T-cell populations, which included V beta1+ cells sequenced for TCRB. Study findings and constraints: No age-related increase in CD8+ clonality was seen in healthy controls, but one was seen in rheumatoid arthritis patients.

The CDR3 loop spans 14 amino acids. V lost 7 bases and J 1 base, leaving 10 bases between the germline ends. CDR1 is LNHDA and CDR2 is SQIVND in the germline V gene (reference sequence). The protocol was immunoSEQ multiplex PCR, while the TCRdb copy is restricted to in-frame clones and leaves out a portion. The sample contains 12,000 to 15,000 clones, about 89% of which appear only once. Using positive magnetic bead selection on an AutoMACS, CD4+ and CD8+ cells were isolated, after which their purity was checked by flow cytometry. Concerning this clone: No antigen is known for it.

This rearrangement joins TRBV19 to TRBJ2-2; a weak D match, TRBD2 (5 bases). The sample taken for sequencing was CD4+ T cells sorted from blood. This TCR came from a man between 65 and 85 years old with rheumatoid arthritis. CDR3 nucleotide sequence: TGTGCCAGTATCCCGGACTTGAACACCGGGGAGCTGTTTTTT. This sequence encodes CASIPDLNTGELFF. The entire variable domain, with the rest obtained from reference TRBV19 and TRBJ2-2, is as follows: DGGITQSPKYLFRKEGQNVTLSCEQNLNHDAMYWYRQDPGQGLRLIYYSQIVNDFQKGDIAEGYSVSREKKESFPLTVTSAQKNPTAFYLCASIPDLNTGELFFGEGSRLTVL.